Listed here are 8 T cell receptor beta chains from one sample, sequenced in a study of metastatic and nonmetastatic thyroid tumors. Thyroid surgery was performed in patients who had received no treatment beforehand. TCRdb re-clonotyped the PCR reads via MiXCR. The sample consists of some 31,000 clones, about 4.1% of them appearing once. Input material: blood. The receptors were gathered from a female donor with papillary thyroid cancer or a benign thyroid nodule (not recorded which). Some clones in this sample may be carry-over from other donors' samples.

This clone has at least ten counts. The rearrangement links TRBV10-2 to TRBJ2-7; D remains unclear. The CDR3 is 11 residues long. The germline CDR1 and CDR2 sequences are WSHSY and SAAADI. V shed 8 bases and J shed 3 bases, with 8 bases lying between them. The CDR3 DNA is TGCGCCAGCGGGATTGGCTACGAGCAGTACTTC. This sequence encodes CASGIGYEQYF.

This clone was observed at least ten times. The genes are TRBV4-2 and TRBJ2-7, with TRBD1 matching over 10 bases. This CDR3 has 16 amino acids. Per the germline V gene, CDR1 is LGHNA and CDR2 is YNFKEQ. J was trimmed by 4 bases and V by 2 bases; bases with no gene match: 8. CDR3 coding DNA: TGTGCCAGCAGCCAACTAGGGACAGGGGAGTTATACGAGCAGTACTTC. Protein: CASSQLGTGELYEQYF.

Many counts were recorded for this clone. The V and J genes are TRBV20-1 and TRBJ1-3; D call uncertain. Germline-derived CDR1 and CDR2 are DFQATT and SNEGSKA (reference sequence). The CDR3 sequence is 14 residues long. V was pared by 0 bases and J by 2 bases, with 8 bases between. The CDR3 here is CSARDPGPGNTIYF. CDR3 sequence (DNA): TGCAGTGCTAGAGACCCGGGCCCTGGAAACACCATATATTTT.

This clone appeared a few times. The CDR3 sequence: CFSSHWDFSETQYF. The CDR3 coding sequence is TGTTTCAGCAGTCATTGGGACTTTTCGGAGACCCAGTACTTC. The rearrangement joins TRBV12-3 or TRBV12-4 to TRBJ2-5; perhaps TRBD2 as D (6 bases). The CDR3 covers 14 residues.

This clone was picked up many times. The gene calls are TRBV9 and TRBJ2-1; D may be TRBD1 or TRBD2 (5 bases each). Germline V gene sequence: CDR1 SGDLS, CDR2 YYNGEE. V lost 2 bases and J 13 bases, leaving 19 bases between the germline ends. CDR3 size: 14 residues. CDR3 in DNA: TGTGCCAGCAGCGTTACCGGGACCTCGGCCGTTCAGTTCTTC. Translating gives CASSVTGTSAVQFF. Full variable domain (remainder filled in from reference TRBV9 and TRBJ2-1): DSGVTQTPKHLITATGQRVTLRCSPRSGDLSVYWYQQSLDQGLQFLIQYYNGEERAKGNILERFSAQQFPDLHSELNLSSLELGDSALYFCASSVTGTSAVQFFGPGTRLTVL.

This clone was found many times. The chain couples TRBV4-1 to TRBJ2-7; the D gene is possibly TRBD2 (5 bases). The CDR3 is 14 amino acids. The V and J ends lost 2 bases and 3 bases respectively, with 11 bases between them. Germline lookup yields CDR1 MGHRA and CDR2 YSYEKL. CDR3 nucleotides: TGCGCCAGCAGCCAAATATACCGGGGCTACGAGCAGTACTTC. Translating gives CASSQIYRGYEQYF.

Comments on this clone: A read error may explain this, as a much larger clone is one base away. This sample also contains other DNA sequences that code for the same CDR3. The chain recombines TRBV7-2 with TRBJ2-3, with D unclear. The CDR3 runs to 15 residues. Germline CDR1 SGHTA, CDR2 FQGNSA. DNA of the CDR3: TGTGCCAGCAGCCCCTGGGCGAGCGCAGGAGATACACAGTATTTT. It is translated as CASSPWASAGDTQYF.

The gene calls are TRBV6-1 and TRBJ1-2; a possible D gene is TRBD1 (6 bases). Germline V CDR1 and CDR2: MNHNS, SASEGT. This CDR3 comprises 16 residues. In nucleotides, the CDR3 is TGTCATCCCCGTTTTACACGGGGGCAGGACCGGGATGGCTACACCTTC. Protein sequence: CHPRFTRGQDRDGYTF.